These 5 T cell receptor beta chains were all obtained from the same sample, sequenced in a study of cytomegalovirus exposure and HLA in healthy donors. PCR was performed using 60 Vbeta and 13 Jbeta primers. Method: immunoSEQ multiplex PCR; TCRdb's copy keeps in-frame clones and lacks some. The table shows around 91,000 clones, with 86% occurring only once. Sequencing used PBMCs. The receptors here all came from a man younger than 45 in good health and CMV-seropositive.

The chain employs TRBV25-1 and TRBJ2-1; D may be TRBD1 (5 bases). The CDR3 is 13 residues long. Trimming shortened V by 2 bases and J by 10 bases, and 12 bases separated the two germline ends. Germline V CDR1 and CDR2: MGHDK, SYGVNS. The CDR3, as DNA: TGTGCCAGCAGTGAACAAGGGGCGACGGAGCAGTTCTTC. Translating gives CASSEQGATEQFF. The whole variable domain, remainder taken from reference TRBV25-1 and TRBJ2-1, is EADIYQTPRYLVIGTGKKITLECSQTMGHDKMYWYQQDPGMELHLIHYSYGVNSTEKGDLSSESTVSRIRTEHFPLTLESARPSHTSQYLCASSEQGATEQFFGPGTRLTVL.

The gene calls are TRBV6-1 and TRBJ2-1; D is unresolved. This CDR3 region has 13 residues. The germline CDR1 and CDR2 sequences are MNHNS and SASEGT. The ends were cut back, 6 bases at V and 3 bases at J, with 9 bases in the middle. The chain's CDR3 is CASSPSDYNEQFF. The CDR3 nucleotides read TGTGCCAGCAGCCCAAGCGACTACAATGAGCAGTTCTTC.

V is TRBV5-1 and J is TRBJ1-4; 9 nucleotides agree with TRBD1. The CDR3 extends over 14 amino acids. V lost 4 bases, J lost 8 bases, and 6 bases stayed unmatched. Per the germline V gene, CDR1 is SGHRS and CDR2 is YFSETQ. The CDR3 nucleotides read TGCGCCAGCAGCCCCGGGACAGGGAGCGAAAAACTGTTTTTT. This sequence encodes CASSPGTGSEKLFF.

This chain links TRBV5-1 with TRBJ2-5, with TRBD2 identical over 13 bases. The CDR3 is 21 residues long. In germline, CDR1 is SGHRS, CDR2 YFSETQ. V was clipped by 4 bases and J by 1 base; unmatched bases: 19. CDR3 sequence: CASSLLRTSGRGSVPQETQYF. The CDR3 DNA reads TGCGCCAGCAGCCTTTTACGGACTAGCGGGAGAGGGTCGGTCCCCCAAGAGACCCAGTACTTC.

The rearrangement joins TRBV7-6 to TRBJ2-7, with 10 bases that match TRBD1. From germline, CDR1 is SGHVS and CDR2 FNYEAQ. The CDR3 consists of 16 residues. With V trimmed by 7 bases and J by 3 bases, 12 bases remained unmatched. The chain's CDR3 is CASTSGRDRGGYEQYF. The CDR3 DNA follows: TGTGCCAGCACCTCCGGCCGGGACAGGGGCGGCTACGAGCAGTACTTC.